The present TCR beta chain was sequenced within a study of early T cells in non-severe SARS-CoV-2 infection (dated by TCRdb to the early 2020s). Regarding the study in general: Bulk RNA from unsorted whole blood was used for TCR sequencing, so alpha and beta chains could not be paired. General study outcomes and caveats: VDJdb matching was skewed toward anti-spike CD8 responses and likely underestimated virus-specific expansions, missing private and CD4 specificities.

This clonotype was seen only a few times. Its binding antigen is unknown. There are no base qualities to consult, and no much larger clone falls within one base. The study was a case-control design nested within a healthcare worker cohort in London, UK, with weekly nasopharyngeal swab PCR tests and blood sampling. Healthcare workers were recruited during the week of the UK lockdown, between 23 and 31 March 2020, and followed weekly for up to about 15 weeks. V ends up 1 base short and J 1 base short, with an unmatched junction base count of 3. CDR1 SGHVS and CDR2 FQNEAQ were looked up in the germline V gene. The CDR3 sequence holds 16 residues, the cysteine and phenylalanine included. Kept here is only the CDR3 DNA, which spans 48 bases and is read in frame from base 1. Libraries were prepared through 5' RACE. This sample was sequenced with a NextSeq 500. The TCR library protocol attached unique molecular identifiers to individual cDNA molecules to correct for sequencing error and PCR bias. Both TCR alpha and beta chains were sequenced, and tight co-correlation was observed between alpha and beta sequence abundances in each sample. In the paper's pipeline: V gene, J gene and CDR3 annotation of TCR sequences was performed with Decombinator V4. Expanded TCRs were defined as changing significantly between any two time points under a Poisson model with p below 0.0001. Abundances of TCRs were expressed as counts per million after normalisation to the total number of TCRs sequenced in each sample. MAIT TCRs were defined by TRAV1-2 paired with TRAJ12, TRAJ20 or TRAJ33, and iNKT TCRs by TRAV10 paired with TRAJ18. A search of VDJdb, accessed on 1 November 2021, was run for TCRs annotated to CMV, EBV and SARS-CoV-2, with TCRs annotated for multiple antigens excluded. TCRdb reran the public reads through fastp at Q25 and MiXCR, keeping productive beta chains. Rows are unified per CDR3 protein, each entry keeping the most common DNA and genes. The authors' filters were not applied to this entry. Across this sample there are tens of thousands of distinct CDR3 sequences, with about 5% seen only once. The biggest ten clones account for roughly 6.6% of the sample.

This clonotype was sampled from an adult who was a healthcare worker with PCR-confirmed SARS-CoV-2 infection or an uninfected control (not recorded which). The receptor chain draws on TRBV7-8 and TRBJ2-5; TRBD1 matches 10 bases in the middle. Material: whole blood, obtained at baseline. The CDR3 here reads CASSLGQGAGQETQYF. The nucleotide sequence is TGTGCCAGCAGCTTAGGACAGGGGGCTGGCCAAGAGACCCAGTACTTC.